The next 15 T cell receptor beta chains were all read from a single sample in a study of T cell responses to AZD1222 COVID-19 vaccine. Sequenced by immunoSEQ multiplex PCR; TCRdb stores in-frame clones only, minus some. Found here are roughly 100,000 clones, about 89% of them singletons; the top ten hold just over 8%. This specimen was peripheral blood, taken 28 days after the second AZD1222 dose. The receptors derive from an adult who received the AZD1222 COVID-19 vaccine.

The chain uses TRBV6-2 or TRBV6-3 and TRBJ1-5; D is possibly TRBD1 (5 bases). Trimming stripped 1 base from V and 1 base from J, with 11 bases between. Germline assignment: CDR1 MNHEY and CDR2 SVGEGT. The CDR3 has 16 amino acids. The CDR3 DNA follows: TGTGCCAGCAGTTACTGGGCGAGGGGAAGCAATCAGCCCCAGCATTTT. Protein: CASSYWARGSNQPQHF.

This chain joins TRBV14 and TRBJ1-1; D gene uncertain. The V end lost 0 bases, the J end lost 5 bases, and 10 bases lay between the germline ends. Germline values: CDR1 SGHDN, CDR2 FVKESK. This CDR3 has 14 residues. CDR3 nucleotide sequence: TGTGCCAGCAGCCAAGAGGGCACCTTAACTGAAGCTTTCTTT. Translation: CASSQEGTLTEAFF.

The chain couples TRBV2 to TRBJ2-3, with TRBD2 matching 13 bases. This CDR3 is built from 18 residues. After removal of 0 bases from V and 3 bases from J, the junction contained 6 bases not matched to a gene. The germline gives CDR1 SNHLY, CDR2 FYNNEI. The CDR3 DNA follows: TGTGCCAGCAGTGAAGCGCTGGGACTAGCGGGGATGACAGATACGCAGTATTTT. Protein: CASSEALGLAGMTDTQYF.

The chain links TRBV6-1 to TRBJ1-4, with a possible D match to TRBD1 (5 bases). V lost 2 bases, J lost 0 bases, and 16 bases lay in between. The CDR3 sequence is 18 residues long. Germline V gene data show CDR1 as MNHNS and CDR2 as SASEGT. As DNA, the CDR3 is TGTGCCAGCAGTGAAAGGGGAGGGTCGACAACAACTAATGAAAAACTGTTTTTT. The encoded protein is CASSERGGSTTTNEKLFF.

This chain connects TRBV6-5 to TRBJ2-7; D unclear. The V and J ends lost 0 bases and 8 bases respectively, with 17 bases between them. Germline CDR1 reads MNHEY; CDR2 reads SVGAGI. The CDR3 sequence is 15 residues long. CDR3 residues: CASSYSVRPADQQYF. CDR3 DNA: TGTGCCAGCAGTTACTCGGTCAGGCCGGCTGATCAGCAGTACTTC.

The chain has TRBV30 and TRBJ1-5; 7 bases match TRBD1. Germline lookup yields CDR1 GTSNPN and CDR2 SVGIG (reference sequence). J lost 7 bases, V lost 1 base, and 7 bases had no gene match. This CDR3 is 14 amino acids long. CDR3 residues: CAWSAGDSGQPQHF. The CDR3 DNA sequence: TGTGCCTGGAGTGCTGGGGACAGTGGCCAGCCCCAGCATTTT.

This clone was picked up one time. The CDR3 DNA follows: TGTGCCAGCAGCTTAGCGCAGGAGGCCCAGCCCCAGCATTTT. As protein: CASSLAQEAQPQHF. This rearrangement joins TRBV7-2 to TRBJ1-5; D call uncertain. Germline assignment: CDR1 SGHTA and CDR2 FQGNSA. The CDR3 runs 14 residues. V lost 0 bases and J 7 bases, leaving 10 bases between the germline ends.

The chain carries TRBV19 and TRBJ1-2, with TRBD1 identical over 9 bases. After removal of 7 bases from V and 4 bases from J, the junction contained 4 bases not matched to a gene. Germline loops: CDR1 LNHDA, CDR2 SQIVND (reference sequence). CDR3 length: 13 amino acids. This CDR3 reads CASKGQGSYGYTF. The DNA of the CDR3 is TGTGCCAGTAAGGGACAGGGCAGCTATGGCTACACCTTC.

In its sample, this clone is medium-sized (0.01 to 0.1%). This chain connects TRBV27 to TRBJ2-7; D is ambiguous. Trimming cost V 5 bases and J 0 bases, with 20 bases left between them. The germline V gene has CDR1 MNHEY and CDR2 SMNVEV (reference sequence). The CDR3 is 17 residues long. CDR3 in amino acids: CASSRSSPTLLSYEQYF. The CDR3 coding sequence is TGTGCCAGCAGTCGCTCCTCCCCGACGCTCCTCTCCTACGAGCAGTACTTC.

J is TRBJ1-1 and V is TRBV10-3; the D gene is possibly TRBD1 (5 bases). The germline gives CDR1 ENHRY, CDR2 SYGVKD. V dropped 10 bases and J dropped 4 bases, with 7 bases sitting between them. This CDR3 has 10 amino acids. The CDR3 nucleotides read TGTGCCACTACAGGCACTGAAGCTTTCTTT. Encoded protein: CATTGTEAFF.

Only one count was recorded for this clone. The chain uses TRBV28 and TRBJ1-2; D possibly corresponds to TRBD1 (5 bases). The CDR3 runs to 16 residues. V was pared by 5 bases and J by 4 bases, with 20 bases between. Germline CDR1 is MDHEN and CDR2 is SYDVKM. CDR3 coding DNA: TGTGCCAGCAGTATACCGGGCCGGGGGGGTGCCTATGGCTACACCTTC. As protein: CASSIPGRGGAYGYTF.

The chain combines TRBV9 with TRBJ2-7; 8 bases line up with TRBD2. Germline V gene lookup returns CDR1 SGDLS and CDR2 YYNGEE. V was pared by 1 base and J by 4 bases, with 10 bases of the junction left unmatched. This CDR3 has 16 residues. Here the CDR3 reads CASSVSTATSVYEQYF. The CDR3 DNA sequence: TGTGCCAGCAGCGTAAGCACTGCGACTAGCGTTTACGAGCAGTACTTC.

The chain couples TRBV13 to TRBJ2-7; D not resolved. CDR1 PRHDT and CDR2 FYEKMQ come from the germline V gene (reference sequence). V lost 0 bases to trimming and J lost 4 bases, with 7 bases between them. This CDR3 is built from 13 residues. CDR3 loop: CASSLGKAYEQYF. The CDR3 DNA is TGTGCCAGCAGCTTAGGCAAGGCGTACGAGCAGTACTTC.

This chain connects TRBV10-1 to TRBJ1-1; D gene ambiguous. CDR3 size: 13 residues. Trimming took 0 bases from V and 6 from J, leaving 8 bases between them. Germline V gene sequence: CDR1 WNHNN, CDR2 SYGVQD (reference sequence). The CDR3 is CASSESGKAEAFF. As DNA, the CDR3 is TGCGCCAGCAGTGAGTCGGGAAAGGCTGAAGCTTTCTTT.

This clone appeared a single time. J is TRBJ1-5 and V is TRBV7-2, with D unclear. Germline V CDR1 and CDR2: SGHTA, FQGNSA. The V and J ends lost 5 bases and 4 bases respectively, with 9 bases between them. CDR3 length equals 13 residues. The CDR3 region is CASSPDLNQPQHF. The CDR3 DNA sequence: TGTGCCAGCAGCCCGGACCTAAATCAGCCCCAGCATTTT. Full variable domain (remainder filled in from reference TRBV7-2 and TRBJ1-5): GAGVSQSPSNKVTEKGKDVELRCDPISGHTALYWYRQSLGQGLEFLIYFQGNSAPDKSGLPSDRFSAERTGGSVSTLTIQRTQQEDSAVYLCASSPDLNQPQHFGDGTRLSIL.